Detailed here is one T cell receptor (beta chain). Antigen: not known. The data originate from a study of T cells expressing NK-cell markers. Study at large: Sorted CD3+CD56+NKG2C+, CD3+CD56+NKG2C- and CD3+CD56-NKG2C+ T-cell subsets were beta-chain profiled. Of eight sequenced donors, seven were HCMV-seropositive and one HCMV-seronegative. Overall study findings and caveats: Dominant NKG2C+ clonotypes were found to form roughly 1.0-7.5% of CD8+ T cells in a handful of donors. Expanded NKG2C+ T cell clones had unclear HCMV specificity.

TCRdb re-called the 5' RACE reads and shows each CDR3 protein once, DNA omitted. Here the sample table reports 300,000 or so distinct CDR3 sequences. Germline values: CDR1 DFQATT, CDR2 SNEGSKA (reference sequence). The CDR3 contains 11 residues. The specimen sequenced was blood T cells: a sorted CD56 or NKG2C T cell subset, CD4+ or CD8+ T cells, or bulk PBMC T cells (not recorded which). This sequence joins TRBV20-1 and TRBJ2-1; TCRdb outputs TRBD1, but without DNA this stays unchecked. The TCR comes from a woman between 18 and 75 years old in good health. The CDR3 is CSVREDNEQFF.